The 21 T cell receptor beta chains below come from one sample, sequenced in a study of T-cell reconstitution after alpha-beta-depleted transplantation in children. This sample's TCRbeta library carried unique molecular identifier barcodes. TCRdb fed the PCR reads into MiXCR, producing one record per CDR3 protein. The profile covers hundreds of thousands of distinct CDR3 sequences, with more than 10% appearing a single time and about 2.4% taken by the ten largest. Sequenced here: PBMCs from the stem cell graft donor, sampled from the stem cell graft. The receptors were sampled from a human donor who donated a stem cell graft to a child with acute lymphoblastic leukemia.

In its sample, this clonotype was seen many times. The chain recombines TRBV29-1 with TRBJ2-7; TRBD2 agrees at 10 bases. V shed 1 base, J shed 3 bases, and the junction held 3 bases outside the gene matches. The CDR3 spans 14 residues. Germline V gene data show CDR1 as SQVTM and CDR2 as ANQGSEA. The CDR3 is CSVEGLAGDYEQYF. The CDR3 nucleotides read TGCAGCGTTGAAGGGCTAGCGGGGGACTACGAGCAGTACTTC.

This clonotype showed up many times. The rearrangement uses TRBV7-2 and TRBJ2-7; possible D gene TRBD1, 5 bases. CDR1 is SGHTA, CDR2 FQGNSA, per germline. Trimming removed 2 bases at V and 6 bases at J, with 17 bases between. The CDR3 length is 15 residues. The CDR3 is CASSLQGPASGEQYF. The DNA of the CDR3 is TGTGCCAGCAGCTTACAGGGCCCTGCGTCTGGCGAGCAGTACTTC. The full variable domain, its missing parts supplied by reference TRBV7-2 and TRBJ2-7, is GAGVSQSPSNKVTEKGKDVELRCDPISGHTALYWYRQSLGQGLEFLIYFQGNSAPDKSGLPSDRFSAERTGGSVSTLTIQRTQQEDSAVYLCASSLQGPASGEQYFGPGTRLTVT.

CDR3 region: CASSMRASVFF. The CDR3 DNA is TGTGCCAGTAGTATGCGGGCGTCGGTGTTTTTT. The chain carries TRBV19 and TRBJ2-2, with D possibly TRBD2 on 5 matching bases. The CDR3 has 11 amino acids. The V end was cut by 3 bases, the J end by 15 bases, with 11 bases between. Germline CDR1 is LNHDA and CDR2 is SQIVND (reference sequence). The variable domain in full, with the rest retrieved from reference TRBV19 and TRBJ2-2, is DGGITQSPKYLFRKEGQNVTLSCEQNLNHDAMYWYRQDPGQGLRLIYYSQIVNDFQKGDIAEGYSVSREKKESFPLTVTSAQKNPTAFYLCASSMRASVFFGEGSRLTVL.

This clonotype was found many times. The rearrangement joins TRBV12-3 or TRBV12-4 to TRBJ1-5; 12 bases line up with TRBD1. This CDR3 contains 16 residues. V lost 5 bases to trimming and J lost 3 bases; unmatched junction nucleotides: 5. CDR3 in DNA: TGTGCCAGCAGTAGGGACAGGGGGCGTCCCAATCAGCCCCAGCATTTT. Amino acids: CASSRDRGRPNQPQHF.

This clonotype has ten or more counts. V and J are TRBV5-1 and TRBJ2-5; TRBD2 is a possible D gene (5 bases). The CDR3 is made up of 11 amino acids. Trimming stripped 7 bases from V and 5 bases from J, with 9 bases between. Germline CDR1 SGHRS, CDR2 YFSETQ. This chain's CDR3 is CASRTGETQYF. DNA of the CDR3: TGCGCCAGCCGGACGGGGGAGACCCAGTACTTC.

This clonotype showed up many times. The CDR3 spells CASSDFTDTQYF. DNA of the CDR3: TGTGCCAGCAGTGACTTCACAGATACGCAGTATTTT. This chain uses TRBV6-1 with TRBJ2-3; no clear D. Germline values: CDR1 MNHNS, CDR2 SASEGT. The ends were cut back, 3 bases at V and 2 bases at J, with 3 bases in the middle. This CDR3 is 12 amino acids long.

In this sample, this clonotype turned up many times. The J gene is TRBJ1-5, the V gene TRBV7-2, with a tentative D call TRBD1 (5 bases). Germline-derived CDR1 and CDR2 are SGHTA and FQGNSA. The length of the CDR3 is 14 residues. Trimming pared 3 bases from V and 6 bases from J, leaving 12 bases between. CDR3 protein: CASSFRGDSQPQHF. CDR3 bases: TGTGCCAGCAGCTTCAGAGGAGACAGTCAGCCCCAGCATTTT.

DNA for the CDR3: TGCGCCAGCAGCCCACGCTTCCAGAACCAGAGGGATACGCAGTATTTT. Its translation: CASSPRFQNQRDTQYF. The chain uses TRBV4-3 and TRBJ2-3; D gene ambiguous. V was cut by 4 bases and J by 6 bases, with 20 bases left in between. This CDR3 is built from 16 residues. Germline CDR1 reads LGHNA; CDR2 reads YSLEER.

The table lists this clonotype with many counts. The V and J genes are TRBV10-3 and TRBJ1-2; unclear D gene. There are 11 residues in the CDR3. Germline V lookup: CDR1 ENHRY, CDR2 SYGVKD. The V and J ends lost 2 bases and 8 bases respectively, with 6 bases between them. The CDR3 reads CAISEAQGYTF. The CDR3, as DNA: TGTGCCATCAGTGAGGCTCAGGGCTACACCTTC.

This clonotype occurred a few times. This chain uses TRBV30 with TRBJ1-1, with D uncertain. V was shortened by 3 bases and J by 1 base, with 15 bases between the two germline ends. Germline loops: CDR1 GTSNPN, CDR2 SVGIG (reference sequence). The CDR3 is 15 amino acids. The CDR3 here is CAWRVVLTKNTEAFF. CDR3 in DNA: TGTGCCTGGAGGGTTGTTCTCACCAAGAACACTGAAGCTTTCTTT.

The genes are TRBV5-6 and TRBJ2-7, with 8 positions matching TRBD1. This CDR3 comprises 13 residues. Germline V gene data show CDR1 as SGHDT and CDR2 as YYEEEE. The trim removed 0 bases at V and 9 bases at J, leaving 5 bases unmatched. As DNA, the CDR3 is TGTGCCAGCAGCTTGGGCCAGGGGGCCGGGCAGTACTTC. It specifies CASSLGQGAGQYF.

Many counts were recorded for this clonotype. The genes are TRBV5-5 and TRBJ2-5, with unresolved D. The V gene lost 0 bases and the J gene lost 5 bases, with 5 bases spanning the gap. The CDR3 is 12 amino acids. Germline lookup yields CDR1 SGHKS and CDR2 YYEKEE (reference sequence). CDR3: CASSLVLETQYF. The CDR3, as DNA: TGTGCCAGCAGCTTGGTCCTGGAGACCCAGTACTTC.

This clonotype was detected ten times or more. The chain is built from TRBV29-1 and TRBJ2-1; 14 bases fit TRBD2. V lost 7 bases and J lost 0; bases outside the gene matches: 5. This CDR3 has 16 amino acids. CDR1 and CDR2 (germline): SQVTM, ANQGSEA. In DNA, the CDR3 is TGCAGCGGGATCGGGACTAGCGGGAGCTCCTACAATGAGCAGTTCTTC. Translation: CSGIGTSGSSYNEQFF.

The chain carries TRBV6-5 and TRBJ1-1; 10 nucleotides line up with TRBD1. Per the germline V gene, CDR1 is MNHEY and CDR2 is SVGAGI. The CDR3 consists of 14 residues. The V and J ends lost 5 bases and 5 bases, in that order; junction bases with no gene match: 5. The CDR3 nucleotides read TGTGCCAGCAGTGCGGGACAGGGGTTGACTGAAGCTTTCTTT. The encoded protein is CASSAGQGLTEAFF.

The J gene is TRBJ1-4, the V gene TRBV30; D possibly corresponds to TRBD1 (6 bases). Trimming cost V 3 bases and J 7 bases, with 18 bases left between them. CDR1 GTSNPN and CDR2 SVGIG come from the germline V gene (reference sequence). The CDR3 loop spans 15 amino acids. The CDR3 DNA reads TGTGCCTGGAGCTCCTCGGGGGCGATCACTGAAAAACTGTTTTTT. Encoded protein: CAWSSSGAITEKLFF.

This clonotype was counted at least ten times. J is TRBJ2-7 and V is TRBV4-2, with 7 bases identical to TRBD2. The V gene's germline CDR1 is LGHNA and CDR2 YNFKEQ. V shed 0 bases, J shed 2 bases, and the junction held 7 bases outside the gene matches. The CDR3 is 16 residues long. CDR3 in DNA: TGTGCCAGCAGCCAAGAACTGGGTGGACTAGCCTACGAGCAGTACTTC. Its protein is CASSQELGGLAYEQYF.

This clonotype was observed at least ten times. The CDR3, as DNA: TGTGCCAGCAGTTACGGGGGGGAATGGGGCACTGAAGCTTTCTTT. Translated: CASSYGGEWGTEAFF. The V call is TRBV6-5, the J call TRBJ1-1; D is perhaps TRBD1 (5 bases). Germline-derived CDR1 and CDR2 are MNHEY and SVGAGI. V lost 2 bases to trimming and J lost 4 bases, with 14 bases between them. The CDR3 covers 15 residues.

This clonotype has at least ten counts. The CDR3 here is CASSQGSGNKGAAQYF. The CDR3 DNA follows: TGCGCCAGCAGCCAAGGTTCGGGAAACAAGGGGGCGGCCCAGTACTTC. V usage is TRBV4-3 and J usage is TRBJ2-5, with TRBD1 matching 7 bases. After removal of 1 base from V and 9 bases from J, the junction contained 14 bases not matched to a gene. The CDR3 sequence is 16 residues long. Germline V gene lookup returns CDR1 LGHNA and CDR2 YSLEER.

The V and J genes are TRBV6-5 and TRBJ1-1, with TRBD1 as a possible D gene (6 bases). This CDR3 is built from 16 residues. V was pared by 3 bases and J by 1 base, with 15 bases between. Germline V gene data show CDR1 as MNHEY and CDR2 as SVGAGI. Here the CDR3 DNA reads TGTGCCAGCAGTTATACAGGGATGGGTAAGAACACTGAAGCTTTCTTT. Translating it yields CASSYTGMGKNTEAFF.

This clonotype was found many times. V and J are TRBV24-1 and TRBJ2-3; a weak D match, TRBD2 (6 bases). Trimming shortened V by 4 bases and J by 2 bases, and 12 bases separated the two germline ends. The germline gives CDR1 KGHDR, CDR2 SFDVKD. The CDR3 is 15 amino acids. CDR3 sequence: CATSESGLVTDTQYF. The CDR3, as DNA: TGTGCCACCAGTGAATCGGGACTTGTCACAGATACGCAGTATTTT.

This clonotype occurred many times. The V and J genes are TRBV20-1 and TRBJ2-1; 15 bases line up with TRBD2. Looked up from germline, CDR1 is DFQATT and CDR2 is SNEGSKA (reference sequence). The CDR3 runs to 17 residues. V lost 3 bases and J lost 8; bases outside the gene matches: 11. CDR3 bases: TGCAGTGCTAGCTTCGGGACTAGCGGGGGGCGACGCGATGAGCAGTTCTTC. Translating gives CSASFGTSGGRRDEQFF.